Listed below are T cell receptor beta chains from one sample, sequenced in a study of shared clonotypes between healthy human individuals. Some clones are missing from TCRdb's copy, which holds only in-frame ones; the method was immunoSEQ multiplex PCR. The sample holds a few million clones, 90% to 95% seen once. Sequences were obtained from naive CD4+ T cells from PBMCs. The receptors derive from a man in his late teens or twenties in good health. Some clones in this sample may be carry-over from other donors' samples. Each CDR3 is given with its conserved first and last residue. D genes are given only for firm matches. Only part of the rows carry a size: once, few, many, or a class if the clone is expanded.

TRBJ2-3 | TRBV9 | - | - | TGTGCCAGCAGCGTAGGGTCAGATACGCAGTATTTT | CASSVGSDTQYF
TRBJ2-2 | TRBV27 | - | TRBD2 | TGTGCCAGCAGAGCACTAGCGGGAGGTTCCGGGGAGCTGTTTTTT | CASRALAGGSGELFF
TRBJ2-7 | TRBV6-1 | - | - | TGTGCCAGCAGTGATCTACGGCGGCTCTCCTACGAGCAGTACTTC | CASSDLRRLSYEQYF
TRBJ2-6 | TRBV7-9 | - | - | TGTGCCAGCAGCCCGGTAGTGGGGGCCAGAAACGTCCTGACTTTC | CASSPVVGARNVLTF
TRBJ1-2 | TRBV28 | - | - | TGTGCCAGCAGTTTACAGGCTGACTATGGCTACACCTTC | CASSLQADYGYTF
TRBJ2-2 | TRBV6-5 | - | - | TGTGCCAGCAGTTATCAAGCGGCTAGCAACACCGGGGAGCTGTTTTTT | CASSYQAASNTGELFF
TRBJ1-5 | TRBV11-2 | - | - | TGTGCCAGCAGCTTCGCGGGCAATCAGCCCCAGCATTTT | CASSFAGNQPQHF
TRBJ2-1 | TRBV7-2 | - | TRBD2 | TGTGCCAGCAGCGCGAGGACTAGCCAGGGCAATGAGCAGTTCTTC | CASSARTSQGNEQFF
TRBJ2-2 | TRBV28 | - | - | TGTGCCAGCAGCCATACCAGGGGGGGAGGCACCGGGGAGCTGTTTTTT | CASSHTRGGGTGELFF
TRBJ1-2 | TRBV6-4 | - | - | TGTGCCAGCAGTGACTCCGGGGACATCCCACCCTATGGCTACACCTTC | CASSDSGDIPPYGYTF
TRBJ2-7 | TRBV11-3 | - | - | TGTGCCAGCAGCACCCTAAAGCTTCTGACCAGCTCCTACGAGCAGTACTTC | CASSTLKLLTSSYEQYF
TRBJ2-1 | TRBV7-6 | - | - | TGTGCCAGCAGCTCCTCCGTCCTCAATGAGCAGTTCTTC | CASSSSVLNEQFF
TRBJ2-7 | TRBV5-1 | - | TRBD1 | TGCGCCAGCAGCTCCATCCCCGGGACAGGGGGCTCCTACGAGCAGTACTTC | CASSSIPGTGGSYEQYF
TRBJ2-1 | TRBV7-2 | once | TRBD2 | TGTGCCAGCAGCTTAGGTGTTCCTGCGGGAGGACAAAATGAGCAGTTCTTC | CASSLGVPAGGQNEQFF
TRBJ2-5 | TRBV7-6 | - | - | TGTGCCAGCAGCTTCCGGCCCCTCGGCGGGTCACAAGAGACCCAGTACTTC | CASSFRPLGGSQETQYF
TRBJ1-2 | TRBV28 | - | TRBD1 | TGTGCCAGCAGTTTACGTTCGAGGGGGCGGGGCTACACCTTC | CASSLRSRGRGYTF
TRBJ2-5 | TRBV27 | once | TRBD1 | TGTGCCAGCAGTTTATCGGGCAGGGGGCGGCCACCTAAGGAGACCCAGTACTTC | CASSLSGRGRPPKETQYF
TRBJ2-5 | TRBV6-1 | - | TRBD2 | TGTGCCACTTTAGCGGGAGGGGGAGAGACCCAGTACTTC | CATLAGGGETQYF
TRBJ2-2 | TRBV28 | - | - | TGTGCCAGCAGGCCGGGGCCCCCGGGCACCGGGGAGCTGTTTTTT | CASRPGPPGTGELFF
TRBJ2-1 | TRBV19 | - | - | TGTGCCAGTAGTTATGGGAGATACAATGAGCAGTTCTTC | CASSYGRYNEQFF